Listed below are T cell receptor beta chains from one sample, sequenced in a study of shared clonotypes between healthy human individuals. Sequencing was performed with immunoSEQ multiplex PCR; in TCRdb, only in-frame clones are kept and a portion is missing. Of over a million clones listed, more than 65% were seen once; the top ten hold around 1.5%. Sequencing was carried out using memory CD4+ T cells sorted from blood. These receptors all come from a man in his late teens or twenties in good health. The CDR3 runs from the conserved cysteine through the conserved F or W. A D gene is named only where the DNA matches it firmly. Size values are once, few and many counts, or a class for expanded clones, and some rows have none.

abundance	v_gene	d_gene	j_gene	CDR3aa	CDR3nt
once	TRBV5-4	NA	TRBJ1-2	CASSPDTNYGYTF	TGTGCCAGCAGCCCCGACACGAACTATGGCTACACCTTC
NA	TRBV7-2	NA	TRBJ2-1	CASSLAWARGNEQFF	TGTGCCAGCAGCTTAGCTTGGGCGAGGGGCAATGAGCAGTTCTTC
NA	TRBV6-1	NA	TRBJ1-6	CASSEVTRRFNSPLHF	TGTGCCAGCAGTGAAGTGACAAGGCGATTTAATTCACCCCTCCACTTT
once	TRBV21-1	NA	TRBJ2-7	CASRGEGGEQYF	TGTGCCAGCAGGGGTGAAGGAGGCGAGCAGTACTTC
NA	TRBV10-2	TRBD1	TRBJ1-5	CASSEFRTGGIGYSNQPQHF	TGCGCCAGCAGTGAGTTCCGGACAGGGGGGATCGGGTATAGCAATCAGCCCCAGCATTTT
NA	TRBV30	NA	TRBJ2-7	CAWISEVPLYEQYF	TGTGCCTGGATTTCGGAGGTTCCCCTCTACGAGCAGTACTTC
NA	TRBV10-2	NA	TRBJ2-1	CASTREGSNEQFF	TGCGCCAGCACCCGAGAGGGCAGCAATGAGCAGTTCTTC
NA	TRBV27	NA	TRBJ1-2	CASSYNVQGYGYTF	TGTGCCAGCAGTTATAATGTTCAGGGCTATGGCTACACCTTC
few	TRBV11-2	NA	TRBJ1-1	CASSWGRREAFF	TGTGCCAGCAGCTGGGGACGGCGGGAGGCTTTCTTT
once	TRBV6-1	TRBD1	TRBJ1-2	CASSEETRGRTRTGGYTF	TGTGCCAGCAGTGAAGAAACGAGGGGGCGGACCCGTACCGGCGGCTACACCTTC
NA	TRBV12-5	NA	TRBJ1-1	CASGLEANTEAFF	TGTGCTAGTGGTTTGGAAGCGAACACTGAAGCTTTCTTT
NA	TRBV30	NA	TRBJ2-5	CASSRQVQETQYF	TGTGCCTCATCTCGACAGGTCCAAGAGACCCAGTACTTC
few	TRBV5-6	NA	TRBJ2-7	CASSLPNSYEQYF	TGTGCCAGCAGCTTGCCGAACTCCTACGAGCAGTACTTC
NA	TRBV7-8	NA	TRBJ2-7	CASSLGGRGIPYEQYF	TGTGCCAGCAGCTTAGGAGGGCGGGGAATACCCTACGAGCAGTACTTC
once	TRBV6-6	TRBD1	TRBJ2-7	CASSHGGQGSYEQYF	TGTGCCAGCAGTCATGGGGGACAGGGGAGCTACGAGCAGTACTTC
NA	TRBV7-7	TRBD2	TRBJ2-1	CASSPRSSGGLSNEQFF	TGTGCTAGCAGCCCCCGCTCTAGCGGGGGCCTCAGCAATGAGCAGTTCTTC
NA	TRBV14	TRBD2	TRBJ2-7	CASSPYHPGLAGPGTYEQYF	TGTGCCAGCAGCCCATATCACCCGGGACTAGCGGGACCGGGTACCTACGAGCAGTACTTC
NA	TRBV7-2	NA	TRBJ1-1	CASSPAGRVTEAFF	TGTGCCAGCAGCCCCGCCGGCAGGGTTACTGAAGCTTTCTTT
NA	TRBV2	NA	TRBJ2-7	CASREGGLSTYEQYF	TGTGCCAGCAGGGAGGGGGGACTTTCTACCTACGAGCAGTACTTC
NA	TRBV9	TRBD1	TRBJ1-1	CASSPRTGSMNTEAFF	TGTGCCAGCAGCCCTAGGACAGGTTCCATGAACACTGAAGCTTTCTTT
NA	TRBV2	NA	TRBJ2-7	CASSEALSPSYEQYF	TGTGCCAGCAGTGAAGCGCTTTCCCCCTCCTACGAGCAGTACTTC
NA	TRBV30	NA	TRBJ1-6	CAWSVSGTSASPLHF	TGTGCCTGGAGTGTATCCGGGACCTCCGCTTCACCCCTCCACTTT
NA	TRBV6-1	TRBD1	TRBJ2-7	CASVRGQGYEQYF	TGTGCCTCGGTCCGGGGACAGGGCTACGAGCAGTACTTC
NA	TRBV2	NA	TRBJ2-5	CASGFYRDEGQYF	TGTGCCAGCGGGTTCTACAGGGACGAAGGGCAGTACTTC
few	TRBV29-1	NA	TRBJ2-7	CSVGKGHYEQYF	TGCAGCGTCGGCAAGGGTCATTACGAGCAGTACTTC
NA	TRBV19	NA	TRBJ1-4	CASSIGGGEKLFF	TGTGCCAGTAGTATAGGAGGCGGTGAAAAACTGTTTTTT
NA	TRBV5-4	NA	TRBJ1-1	CASSLTGRAEAFF	TGTGCCAGCAGCTTGACAGGGAGGGCTGAAGCTTTCTTT
once	TRBV5-1	TRBD2	TRBJ2-7	CASSLLAGRADEQYF	TGCGCCAGCAGCCTATTAGCGGGGCGGGCGGACGAGCAGTACTTC
NA	TRBV28	TRBD1	TRBJ1-2	CASSSGQGIYGYTF	TGTGCCAGCAGTTCGGGACAGGGGATCTATGGCTACACCTTC
NA	TRBV25-1	NA	TRBJ1-3	CASSQERGHKGNTIYF	TGTGCCAGCAGTCAAGAAAGGGGACATAAAGGAAACACCATATATTTT
NA	TRBV27	NA	TRBJ2-7	CASSPRTETYEQYF	TGTGCCAGCAGTCCACGGACAGAGACCTACGAGCAGTACTTC
NA	TRBV28	TRBD1	TRBJ2-3	CASSRPGQGKTDTQYF	TGTGCCAGCAGTCGACCGGGACAGGGTAAGACAGATACGCAGTATTTT
NA	TRBV7-2	NA	TRBJ2-7	CASSLAWEARGSSREQYF	TGTGCCAGCAGCTTAGCGTGGGAGGCCAGGGGGTCTAGTCGTGAGCAGTACTTC
few	TRBV19	NA	TRBJ1-6	CASSRQGGSNSPLHF	TGTGCCAGTAGTCGGCAGGGAGGTTCTAATTCACCCCTCCACTTT
few	TRBV18	NA	TRBJ1-1	CASSPLPDSEAFF	TGTGCCAGCTCACCACTCCCCGATTCTGAAGCTTTCTTT
NA	TRBV6-1	NA	TRBJ1-6	CASSVDNSPLHF	TGTGCCAGCAGTGTAGATAATTCACCCCTCCACTTT
NA	TRBV5-1	TRBD1	TRBJ2-3	CASSLALRTGGTDTQYF	TGCGCCAGCAGCTTGGCCCTTAGGACAGGGGGTACAGATACGCAGTATTTT
NA	TRBV6-6	NA	TRBJ2-7	CASTNGADRSYEQYF	TGTGCCAGCACCAACGGGGCAGACCGATCCTACGAGCAGTACTTC
NA	TRBV30	NA	TRBJ2-5	CAWSPLSGHLQETQYF	TGTGCCTGGAGTCCCCTAAGCGGCCATCTCCAAGAGACCCAGTACTTC
NA	TRBV2	TRBD2	TRBJ2-7	CASSFGGLASHEQYF	TGTGCCAGCAGCTTCGGGGGACTAGCTTCCCACGAGCAGTACTTC
NA	TRBV7-6	NA	TRBJ2-5	CASEGYGQTQYF	TGTGCCAGCGAGGGCTATGGACAGACCCAGTACTTC
NA	TRBV2	NA	TRBJ2-2	CASRQLGWELFF	TGTGCCAGCAGGCAGCTCGGTTGGGAGCTGTTTTTT